This T cell receptor (beta chain) was captured by sequencing in a study of OX40 agonist ivuxolimab in advanced cancers. Study summary: Hepatocellular carcinoma, melanoma, renal cell or head and neck cancer occurred in dose-escalation patients. Prior anti-PD-1, anti-PD-L1 or anti-CTLA-4 therapy was allowed; approximately 40% had some. Findings and limits, study-wide: Averaging showed that CD8+ T cells had more expanded clones than CD4+ did.

Generated by immunoSEQ multiplex PCR, the TCRdb table keeps only in-frame clones and is missing some. The table includes about 46,000 clones, approximately 80% detected once. CDR3 size: 12 residues. Between the trimmed V and J ends, which lost 5 bases and 0 bases, there was a span of 5 bases. Germline values: CDR1 SGHAT, CDR2 FQDESV (reference sequence). Turning to this clone: What it binds is not known.

The sample here was CD4+ or CD8+ T cells sorted from blood, taken in a trial of the OX40 agonist ivuxolimab. This rearrangement joins TRBV11-1 to TRBJ2-7; D call uncertain. This sequence originates from an adult with an advanced solid tumor such as melanoma, head and neck, liver or kidney cancer. CDR3 sequence: CASSRDSYEQYF. In DNA, the CDR3 is TGTGCCAGCAGCAGGGACTCCTACGAGCAGTACTTC.